This TCR beta chain comes out of a study of shared clonotypes between healthy human individuals. Looked up from germline, CDR1 is SGDLS and CDR2 is YYNGEE. There are 17 residues in the CDR3. Trimming cost V 3 bases and J 0 bases, with 18 bases left between them. Whole-study findings and limits: Naive CD4 clonotype sharing across a few donors was approximately 5%.

HIV-negative, healthy adults without recent acute infections or vaccinations were the donors. Once extracted for a subset, genomic DNA was divided evenly among several immunoSEQ plates. The repertoire was sequenced with immunoSEQ multiplex PCR; TCRdb's copy has only in-frame clones and lacks some. Among about 690,000 clones listed, roughly 91% were seen once. For this clone: The target antigen is unknown.

This TCR came from a man aged 18-30 years in good health. Some clones in this sample may be carry-over from other donors' samples. Material for sequencing was memory CD8+ T cells from PBMCs. The subset denotes: CD45RO+ cells pooled with CCR7-negative TemRA cells. The genes are TRBV9 and TRBJ1-2, with a weak D call TRBD1 (6 bases). The CDR3 sequence: CASSGGGTSGTNYGYTF. CDR3 nucleotide sequence: TGTGCCAGCAGCGGAGGGGGGACGTCGGGGACTAACTATGGCTACACCTTC.